The 22 T cell receptor beta chains below were found in one sample sequenced in a study of lung T cells in sarcoidosis with Löfgren's syndrome. Using its own MiXCR run on the reads, TCRdb lists one record per CDR3 protein. The sample includes roughly 19,000 distinct CDR3 sequences, about a fifth seen only once; the top ten take about 4%. Material for sequencing was CD4+ T cells from PBMCs. The source is a human donor with sarcoidosis (Löfgren's syndrome or another form), or a control subject (not recorded which).

The rearrangement uses TRBV30 and TRBJ2-3, with TRBD2 matching over 8 bases. V shed 4 bases, J shed 4 bases, and the junction held 1 base outside the gene matches. The CDR3 spans 12 residues. From germline, CDR1 is GTSNPN and CDR2 SVGIG (reference sequence). The CDR3 DNA sequence: TGTGCCTGGAACGGGGGGGCAGATACGCAGTATTTT. This gives the protein CAWNGGADTQYF.

Comments on this clonotype: The germline gene is not matched at one end of the junction; a read error may be the cause. This chain joins TRBV18 and TRBJ1-5, with 9 nucleotides matching TRBD1. Per germline, CDR1 KGHSH and CDR2 LQKENI. This CDR3 is built from 14 residues. The CDR3, as DNA: TGTGTCAGCTCGGCAACAGGGGGCCGACAGCCCCAGCATTTT. This sequence encodes CVSSATGGRQPQHF.

This clonotype showed up many times. The chain is built from TRBV7-2 and TRBJ2-3; D possibly matches TRBD1 or TRBD2 (6 bases each). There are 16 residues in the CDR3. With 0 bases removed from V and 1 base from J, the gap between germline ends came to 11 bases. Germline V gene lookup returns CDR1 SGHTA and CDR2 FQGNSA. CDR3 loop: CASSLAPGAGTDTQYF. Here the CDR3 DNA reads TGTGCCAGCAGCTTAGCGCCGGGGGCGGGCACAGATACGCAGTATTTT. The whole variable domain, remainder taken from reference TRBV7-2 and TRBJ2-3, is GAGVSQSPSNKVTEKGKDVELRCDPISGHTALYWYRQSLGQGLEFLIYFQGNSAPDKSGLPSDRFSAERTGGSVSTLTIQRTQQEDSAVYLCASSLAPGAGTDTQYFGPGTRLTVL.

By sample share, this clonotype is medium-sized (0.01 to 0.1%). V usage is TRBV28 and J usage is TRBJ1-5; D remains unclear. Germline values: CDR1 MDHEN, CDR2 SYDVKM. The CDR3 is 15 amino acids. V shed 2 bases and J shed 0 bases, with 8 bases lying between them. CDR3 amino acids: CASSLQFYSNQPQHF. The CDR3, as DNA: TGTGCCAGCAGTTTACAGTTTTATAGCAATCAGCCCCAGCATTTT.

Remarks on this clonotype: One base away lies a much larger clone, so this may be a sequencing read error. The final CDR3 position lacks the conserved phenylalanine or tryptophan, pointing to a likely read error. The CDR3 nucleotides are TGCGCCAGCAGCTTGGTTAGGGGGCGCAATGAGCAGTTCCTC. Translating it yields CASSLVRGRNEQFL. The rearrangement links TRBV5-1 to TRBJ2-1; 7 bases agree with TRBD1. Per germline, CDR1 SGHRS and CDR2 YFSETQ. Unmatched junction bases numbered 3, after V lost 0 bases and J lost 6 bases. CDR3 length equals 14 residues.

This clonotype was recorded many times. This chain connects TRBV27 to TRBJ2-1, with 10 bases that match TRBD1. CDR3 length equals 24 residues. The trim removed 4 bases at V and 3 bases at J, leaving 30 bases unmatched. CDR1 is MNHEY and CDR2 is SMNVEV in the germline V gene (reference sequence). The CDR3 bases are TGTGCCAGCAGTTCAGTTAGGGCCCGGGACAGGGGTTCGGGGGAGGCCCTTTTCTACAATGAGCAGTTCTTC. Translation: CASSSVRARDRGSGEALFYNEQFF.

This clonotype was detected a few times. At one end the junction does not follow the germline gene, possibly because of a read error. V and J are TRBV14 and TRBJ1-1; D gene unclear. Germline V lookup: CDR1 SGHDN, CDR2 FVKESK. CDR3 length: 14 residues. Written as DNA, the CDR3 is TGTGCCAACAGCCTCGCTCGGTTGACGGGTAGCGCTTTCTTT. Amino acid sequence: CANSLARLTGSAFF.

V usage is TRBV30 and J usage is TRBJ1-5; D unresolved. The CDR3 loop spans 14 amino acids. V shed 3 bases and J shed 1 base, with 10 bases lying between them. CDR1 is GTSNPN and CDR2 is SVGIG in the germline V gene (reference sequence). As DNA, the CDR3 is TGTGCCTGGAGCGGTGGGCTCAGCAATCAGCCCCAGCATTTT. Its translation: CAWSGGLSNQPQHF. The complete variable domain, with remaining parts taken from reference TRBV30 and TRBJ1-5, reads SQTIHQWPATLVQPVGSPLSLECTVEGTSNPNLYWYRQAAGRGLQLLFYSVGIGQISSEVPQNLSASRPQDRQFILSSKKLLLSDSGFYLCAWSGGLSNQPQHFGDGTRLSIL.

This clonotype has a count of ten or more. The V call is TRBV29-1, the J call TRBJ1-2, with D possibly TRBD1 on 5 matching bases. V was pared by 4 bases and J by 5 bases, with 23 bases between. From germline, CDR1 is SQVTM and CDR2 ANQGSEA. CDR3 length: 16 residues. The CDR3 DNA follows: TGCAGCGTTGTGTCTACCGGGACCTCCCCAAATTATGGCTACACCTTC. It translates to CSVVSTGTSPNYGYTF.

Notes on this clonotype: A read error may account for a junction end that differs from germline. This chain uses TRBV20-1 with TRBJ2-7; TRBD1 is a possible D gene (6 bases). The CDR3 is made up of 14 amino acids. The germline V gene encodes CDR1 DFQATT and CDR2 SNEGSKA (reference sequence). The CDR3 region is CSARYDRTTYEQHF. CDR3 nucleotides: TGCAGTGCTAGATACGACAGGACGACCTACGAGCAGCACTTC.

Details on this clonotype: As the CDR3 is not closed by the conserved phenylalanine or tryptophan, this likely results from a read error. The V call is TRBV12-3 or TRBV12-4, the J call TRBJ2-3; D gene unclear. The CDR3 is 14 amino acids. The V end was cut by 1 base, the J end by 0 bases, with 5 bases between. The CDR3 DNA follows: TGTGCCAGCAGTTTAGACCGGAGCACAGATACGCAGTATCTT. Encoded protein: CASSLDRSTDTQYL.

This clonotype was detected many times. This chain joins TRBV18 and TRBJ1-6; D is unresolved. Germline CDR1 is KGHSH and CDR2 is LQKENI. Trimming took 5 bases from V and 5 from J, leaving 13 bases between them. This CDR3 is 15 amino acids long. The CDR3 is CASSATDRDNSPLHF. The CDR3, as DNA: TGTGCCAGCTCAGCGACCGACCGGGATAATTCACCCCTCCACTTT. The full variable domain, completed using reference TRBV18 and TRBJ1-6, is NAGVMQNPRHLVRRRGQEARLRCSPMKGHSHVYWYRQLPEEGLKFMVYLQKENIIDESGMPKERFSAEFPKEGPSILRIQQVVRGDSAAYFCASSATDRDNSPLHFGNGTRLTVT.

This clonotype was recorded many times. This chain uses TRBV28 with TRBJ2-1; 14 bases fit TRBD2. After removal of 3 bases from V and 14 bases from J, the junction contained 9 bases not matched to a gene. Germline V gene lookup returns CDR1 MDHEN and CDR2 SYDVKM. This CDR3 spans 15 amino acids. The CDR3 nucleotides are TGTGCCAGCAGTTTGGGACTAGCGGGAGAGATTGGGGAGTTCTTC. This encodes CASSLGLAGEIGEFF.

The sample holds one count of this clonotype. J is TRBJ2-7 and V is TRBV6-1, with D perhaps matching TRBD2 (5 bases). Germline V lookup: CDR1 MNHNS, CDR2 SASEGT. V was cut by 4 bases and J by 3 bases, with 19 bases left in between. The CDR3 contains 16 residues. DNA of the CDR3: TGTGCCAGCAGTGGAGACGGGAACAAGTTAAACTACGAGCAGTACTTC. Its protein is CASSGDGNKLNYEQYF.

V and J are TRBV28 and TRBJ2-7; TRBD1 aligns across 9 bases. The germline V gene encodes CDR1 MDHEN and CDR2 SYDVKM. This CDR3 is 15 amino acids long. Here the CDR3 reads CVSSLARDRENEQYF. The CDR3 coding sequence is TGTGTTAGCAGCCTAGCGCGGGACAGGGAGAACGAGCAGTACTTC.

On this clonotype: This may be a read error: a much more frequent sequence differs by one nucleotide. V is TRBV6-6 and J is TRBJ2-1; D is undetermined. The CDR3 contains 14 residues. Germline V gene sequence: CDR1 MNHNY, CDR2 SVGAGI (reference sequence). V lost 0 bases to trimming and J lost 13 bases, with 16 bases between them. The CDR3: CASSYSAYRETQFF. CDR3 DNA sequence: TGTGCCAGCAGTTACTCAGCATACCGAGAGACCCAGTTCTTC.

This clonotype was seen only a few times. V gene TRBV12-3 or TRBV12-4 combines with J gene TRBJ1-6; no clear D. The CDR3 runs 11 residues. The V end lost 6 bases, the J end lost 14 bases, and 11 bases lay between the germline ends. The CDR3 DNA is TGTGCCAGCAGCCGGATTGGGTCCCTCCACTTT. Translated: CASSRIGSLHF.

This clonotype was picked up many times. The chain recombines TRBV19 with TRBJ1-2; TRBD1 matches 9 bases. The V and J ends lost 7 bases and 13 bases, in that order; junction bases with no gene match: 16. The CDR3 totals 14 residues. CDR1 is LNHDA and CDR2 is SQIVND in the germline V gene (reference sequence). CDR3 DNA sequence: TGTGCCAGTAACCCCACCGGGACAGGGAGTTTGTCCACCTTC. This gives the protein CASNPTGTGSLSTF.

The sample holds many counts of this clonotype. No conserved phenylalanine or tryptophan is present at the end of the CDR3, so a read error is the likely explanation. No DNA is shown, since the ends of the CDR3 on it are uncertain; the CDR3 is the one TCRdb lists. The chain joins TRBV6-2 or TRBV6-3 to TRBJ1-1; TRBD1, the table's D call, was not compared with the DNA. Germline-derived CDR1 and CDR2 are MNHEY and SVGEGT. A total of 13 residues make up the CDR3, ends included. CDR3 in amino acids: CASTPKSDRGATI.

By share, this clonotype counts as medium-sized. V gene TRBV6-1 combines with J gene TRBJ2-3, with D tentatively TRBD2 (6 bases). CDR1 MNHNS and CDR2 SASEGT come from the germline V gene. Deletions cut 4 bases from V and 11 bases from J, with 19 bases between. The CDR3 runs 14 residues. The CDR3 region has the DNA TGTGCCAGCAGTGCGGGACGGAGGGTTGGGGGGCAGTATTTT. Translated: CASSAGRRVGGQYF.

This clonotype is classed as medium-sized. CDR3 protein: CASRRFTKSGGTDTQYF. In DNA form, the CDR3 reads TGTGCCAGCAGAAGGTTTACTAAGAGCGGGGGTACAGATACGCAGTATTTT. The V call is TRBV6-2 or TRBV6-3, the J call TRBJ2-3, with TRBD2 matching over 8 bases. The V and J ends lost 6 bases and 3 bases, in that order; junction bases with no gene match: 14. Germline lookup yields CDR1 MNHEY and CDR2 SVGEGT. CDR3 size: 17 residues.

This clonotype is categorized as medium-sized (0.01 to 0.1%). The rearrangement joins TRBV6-1 to TRBJ2-7, with D unclear. The length of the CDR3 is 15 residues. Trimming left V 4 bases short and J 2 bases short, with 15 bases between. Germline CDR1 is MNHNS and CDR2 is SASEGT. CDR3 coding DNA: TGTGCCAGCAGTGCCTATCCGGACGGTGCCTACGAGCAGTACTTC. Protein product: CASSAYPDGAYEQYF.